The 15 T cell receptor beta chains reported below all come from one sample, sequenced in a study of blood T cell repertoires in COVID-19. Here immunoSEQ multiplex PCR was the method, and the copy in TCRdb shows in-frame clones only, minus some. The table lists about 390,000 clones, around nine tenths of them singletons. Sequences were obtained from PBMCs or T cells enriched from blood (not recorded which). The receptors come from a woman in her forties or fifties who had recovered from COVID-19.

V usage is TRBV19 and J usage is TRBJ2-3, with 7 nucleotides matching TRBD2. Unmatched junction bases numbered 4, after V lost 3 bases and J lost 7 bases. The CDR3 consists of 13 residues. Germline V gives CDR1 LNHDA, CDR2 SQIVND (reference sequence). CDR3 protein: CASSMGEGYTQYF. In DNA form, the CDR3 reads TGTGCCAGTAGTATGGGGGAGGGGTATACGCAGTATTTT.

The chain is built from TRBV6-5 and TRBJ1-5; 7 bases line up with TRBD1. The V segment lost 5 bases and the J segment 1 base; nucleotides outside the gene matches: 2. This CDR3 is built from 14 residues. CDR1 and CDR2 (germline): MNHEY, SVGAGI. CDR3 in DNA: TGTGCCAGCAGTCTACAGGGGAGCAATCAGCCCCAGCATTTT. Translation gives CASSLQGSNQPQHF.

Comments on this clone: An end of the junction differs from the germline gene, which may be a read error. DNA of the CDR3: TGTGCCAGCAGTGACTCGGGACAGGCCAACTATGGCTACACCTTC. This gives the protein CASSDSGQANYGYTF. The rearrangement joins TRBV6-5 to TRBJ1-2, with 8 bases lining up with TRBD1. Germline CDR1 reads MNHEY; CDR2 reads SVGAGI. CDR3 length equals 15 residues.

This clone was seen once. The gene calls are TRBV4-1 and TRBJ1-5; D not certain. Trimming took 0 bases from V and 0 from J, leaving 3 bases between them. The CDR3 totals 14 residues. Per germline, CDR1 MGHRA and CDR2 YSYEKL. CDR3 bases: TGCGCCAGCAGCCAAGACAGTAGCAATCAGCCCCAGCATTTT. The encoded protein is CASSQDSSNQPQHF.

The CDR3 DNA is TGTGCCAGCAGCTCTCCGTCCCCGACCCAGTACTTC. This gives the protein CASSSPSPTQYF. The chain joins TRBV7-2 to TRBJ2-5, with D unclear. Germline CDR1 is SGHTA and CDR2 is FQGNSA. The CDR3 has 12 amino acids. Trimming stripped 4 bases from V and 7 bases from J, with 10 bases between.

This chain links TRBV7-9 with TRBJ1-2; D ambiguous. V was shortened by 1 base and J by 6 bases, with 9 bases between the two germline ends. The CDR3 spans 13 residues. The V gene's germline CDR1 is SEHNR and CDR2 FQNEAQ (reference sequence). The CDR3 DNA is TGTGCCAGCAGCTTAGACTCGGGGAATGGCTACACCTTC. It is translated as CASSLDSGNGYTF.

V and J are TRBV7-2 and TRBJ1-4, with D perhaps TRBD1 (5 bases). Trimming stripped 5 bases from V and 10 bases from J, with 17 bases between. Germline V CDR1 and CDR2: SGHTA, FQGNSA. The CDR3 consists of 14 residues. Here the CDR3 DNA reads TGTGCCAGCAGCCTTACCAGCCAGGGTGGAAAACTGTTTTTT. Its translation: CASSLTSQGGKLFF.

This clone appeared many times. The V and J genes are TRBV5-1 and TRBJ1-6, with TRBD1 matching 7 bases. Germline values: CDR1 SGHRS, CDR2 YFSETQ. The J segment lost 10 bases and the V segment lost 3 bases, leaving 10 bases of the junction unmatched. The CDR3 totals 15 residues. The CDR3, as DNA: TGCGCCAGCAGCTCGAGAGACAGGGCGGGATCACCCCTCCACTTT. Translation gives CASSSRDRAGSPLHF.

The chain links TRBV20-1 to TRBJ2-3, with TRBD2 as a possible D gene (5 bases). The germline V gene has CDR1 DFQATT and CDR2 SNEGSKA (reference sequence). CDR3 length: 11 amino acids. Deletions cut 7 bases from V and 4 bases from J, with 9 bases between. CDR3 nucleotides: TGCAGTGGGACTTTATCAGATACGCAGTATTTT. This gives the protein CSGTLSDTQYF.

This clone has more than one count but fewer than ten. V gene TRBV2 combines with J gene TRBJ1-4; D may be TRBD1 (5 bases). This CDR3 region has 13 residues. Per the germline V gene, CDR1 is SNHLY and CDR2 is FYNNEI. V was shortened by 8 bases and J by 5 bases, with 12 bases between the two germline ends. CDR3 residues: CASAAGGNEKLFF. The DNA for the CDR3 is TGTGCCAGCGCGGCGGGGGGGAATGAAAAACTGTTTTTT.

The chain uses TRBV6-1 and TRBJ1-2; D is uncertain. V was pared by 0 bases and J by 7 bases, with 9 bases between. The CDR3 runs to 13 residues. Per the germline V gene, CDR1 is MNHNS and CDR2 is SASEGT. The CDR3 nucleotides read TGTGCCAGCAGTGAAGCGCTTATCAGTGGCTACACCTTC. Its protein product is CASSEALISGYTF.

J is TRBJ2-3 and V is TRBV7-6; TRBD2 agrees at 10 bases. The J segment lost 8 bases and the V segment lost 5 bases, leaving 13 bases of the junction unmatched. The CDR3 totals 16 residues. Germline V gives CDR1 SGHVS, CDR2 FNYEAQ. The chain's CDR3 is CASSPNPGLARGTQYF. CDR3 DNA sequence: TGTGCCAGCAGCCCCAACCCGGGACTAGCGCGCGGTACGCAGTATTTT.

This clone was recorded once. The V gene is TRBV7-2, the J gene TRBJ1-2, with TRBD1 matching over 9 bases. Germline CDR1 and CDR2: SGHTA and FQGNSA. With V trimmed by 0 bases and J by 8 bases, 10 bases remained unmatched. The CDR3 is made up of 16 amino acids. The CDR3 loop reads CASSLASRDRVSGYTF. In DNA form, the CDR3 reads TGTGCCAGCAGCTTAGCCTCCCGGGACAGGGTTTCGGGCTACACCTTC.

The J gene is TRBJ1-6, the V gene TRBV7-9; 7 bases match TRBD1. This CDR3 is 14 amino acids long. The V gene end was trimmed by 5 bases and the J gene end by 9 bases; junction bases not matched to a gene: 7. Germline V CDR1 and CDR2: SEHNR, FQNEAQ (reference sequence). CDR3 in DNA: TGTGCCAGCAGCGGGGACAGTGACACTTCACCCCTCCACTTT. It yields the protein CASSGDSDTSPLHF.

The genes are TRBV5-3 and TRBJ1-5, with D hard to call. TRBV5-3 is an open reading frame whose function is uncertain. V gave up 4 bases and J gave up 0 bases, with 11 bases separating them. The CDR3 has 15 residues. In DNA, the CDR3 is TGTGCCAGAAGCGTGGTCGGTAATAGCAATCAGCCCCAGCATTTT. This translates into CARSVVGNSNQPQHF.